A single sample is the source of the 6 T cell receptor beta chains below, sequenced in a study of T cell responses to AZD1222 COVID-19 vaccine (dated by TCRdb to 2020 to 2022). This sample's time point label indicates: baseline before first vaccination. Preparation of the library involved the immunoSEQ multiplex PCR assay. TCRdb limited this immuneACCESS table to in-frame rearrangements with V and J called. A share of clones is missing; checked studies link under half to unresolved V genes, and the rest is unexplained. The sample's table covers about 140,000 clones. Approximately 2% of the sample goes to the ten largest clones. The specimen was peripheral blood. These receptor sequences come from an adult in good health.

V is TRBV19 and J is TRBJ2-7, with unresolved D. Per the germline V gene, CDR1 is LNHDA and CDR2 is SQIVND (reference sequence). This CDR3 is built from 14 residues. Trimming shortened V by 6 bases and J by 0 bases, and 12 bases separated the two germline ends. In DNA, the CDR3 is TGTGCCAGTAGGGTGACTGAAAGCTCCTACGAGCAGTACTTC. This gives the protein CASRVTESSYEQYF.

This chain uses TRBV10-3 with TRBJ2-3; the match to TRBD2 covers 8 bases. The V gene end was trimmed by 5 bases and the J gene end by 0 bases; junction bases not matched to a gene: 4. CDR1 is ENHRY, CDR2 SYGVKD, per germline. This CDR3 comprises 15 residues. As DNA, the CDR3 is TGTGCCATCAGTTCGAGCGGGGGAAGCACAGATACGCAGTATTTT. This sequence encodes CAISSSGGSTDTQYF.

V usage is TRBV7-7 and J usage is TRBJ2-1, with D perhaps given as TRBD1 or TRBD2 (5 bases each). CDR1 and CDR2 (germline): SSHAT, FNYEAQ (reference sequence). This CDR3 region has 14 residues. With 5 bases removed from V and 3 bases from J, the gap between germline ends came to 11 bases. This CDR3 reads CASSPGRNYNEQFF. The CDR3 nucleotides read TGTGCCAGCAGCCCGGGGCGGAACTACAATGAGCAGTTCTTC.

V gene TRBV18 combines with J gene TRBJ2-7, with a tentative D call TRBD1 (6 bases). V was shortened by 1 base and J by 2 bases, with 15 bases between the two germline ends. The V gene's germline CDR1 is KGHSH and CDR2 LQKENI. This CDR3 spans 16 amino acids. The CDR3 DNA is TGTGCCAGCTCACCACGGCCGAGACAGGAAACCTACGAGCAGTACTTC. Encoded protein: CASSPRPRQETYEQYF.

The genes are TRBV19 and TRBJ2-6; 10 bases line up with TRBD1. The ends lost 4 bases at V and 2 bases at J; junction bases unmatched: 5. Germline-derived CDR1 and CDR2 are LNHDA and SQIVND (reference sequence). This CDR3 comprises 17 residues. The CDR3 loop is CASSRGTGVAGANVLTF. The CDR3 DNA reads TGTGCCAGTAGTAGGGGGACAGGGGTCGCTGGGGCCAACGTCCTGACTTTC.

V usage is TRBV4-1 and J usage is TRBJ1-2, with D maybe TRBD1 (5 bases). CDR3 length: 15 residues. The V gene lost 4 bases and the J gene lost 4 bases, with 16 bases spanning the gap. Germline V gene data show CDR1 as MGHRA and CDR2 as YSYEKL. CDR3 DNA sequence: TGCGCCAGCAGCCCCCCGGGACGGAGCACCTATGGCTACACCTTC. Translation: CASSPPGRSTYGYTF.